The clone carrying this T cell receptor beta chain was observed a single time. This entry comes from a study of T cell changes during pregnancy in multiple sclerosis. This CDR3 region has 14 residues. V dropped 4 bases and J dropped 7 bases, with 17 bases sitting between them. Germline V gene data show CDR1 as SGHTA and CDR2 as FQGNSA. Using immunoSEQ multiplex PCR, the repertoire was profiled, and TCRdb retains in-frame clones only, with some absent. This repertoire shows 35,000 to 45,000 clones, roughly 88% found once; its top ten account for 4.1%. The receptor's source is a female donor with multiple sclerosis, enrolled in a pregnancy study. V usage is TRBV7-2 and J usage is TRBJ2-7; possibly TRBD1 for D (6 bases). The input for sequencing was CD8+ T cells from peripheral blood mononuclear cells, taken in the first trimester of pregnancy. The CDR3 spells CASSSTGTPMEQYF. The CDR3 nucleotides read TGTGCCAGCAGCTCCACCGGGACACCGATGGAGCAGTACTTC. The full variable domain, rest sourced from reference TRBV7-2 and TRBJ2-7, is GAGVSQSPSNKVTEKGKDVELRCDPISGHTALYWYRQSLGQGLEFLIYFQGNSAPDKSGLPSDRFSAERTGGSVSTLTIQRTQQEDSAVYLCASSSTGTPMEQYFGPGTRLTVT.